This T cell receptor beta chain was profiled in a study of T cells in Graves' hyperthyroidism and ophthalmopathy. The CDR3 totals 13 residues. Germline values: CDR1 MDHEN, CDR2 SYDVKM. The V and J ends lost 2 bases and 14 bases respectively, with 16 bases between them. To note about this clonotype: The antigen remains undetermined.

Using RNA transcripts as the source, TCR beta CDR3 regions were amplified. The HTBI primer set served for first-round RT-PCR of the TCR CDR3. MiXCR, applied by TCRdb to the multiplex PCR reads, yields one record per CDR3 protein. The sample shows approximately 58,000 distinct CDR3 sequences, 40% to 55% of them seen only once. Orbital computed tomography and thyroid ultrasound, together with serum TRAb and thyroxine and clinical symptoms, were used for diagnoses. Cells are PBMCs isolated from over 7.5 ml of fresh blood. Study-level findings and limits: Among thyroid clonotypes expanded above 0.001, most also appeared in blood.

Sequenced material: blood. The V gene is TRBV28, the J gene TRBJ1-5; D is unclear. The source is a woman aged 25 to 45 with Graves' ophthalmopathy. CDR3 sequence: CASSLAGEVNEHF. The CDR3 DNA reads TGTGCCAGCAGTTTAGCGGGAGAAGTCAATGAGCATTTT.